The 16 T cell receptor beta chains given below trace back to one sample, sequenced in a study of T cells after yellow fever vaccination. MiXCR was run by TCRdb on the 5' RACE reads, yielding one entry per CDR3 protein. The sample yields roughly 250,000 distinct CDR3 sequences, 10% to 15% seen once. Sequences were derived from CD4+ T cells sorted from PBMCs, sampled 45 days after the yellow fever booster vaccination. The receptors derive from a man younger than 45 who received the YFV17D yellow fever vaccine.

V usage is TRBV5-6 and J usage is TRBJ1-1, with 8 bases identical to TRBD1. The V segment lost 4 bases and the J segment 5 bases; nucleotides outside the gene matches: 10. The CDR3 sequence is 15 residues long. Germline V gene lookup returns CDR1 SGHDT and CDR2 YYEEEE. The CDR3 nucleotides are TGTGCCAGCAGCCCTACAGGGGGGTATGGGACTGAAGCTTTCTTT. This sequence encodes CASSPTGGYGTEAFF.

This clonotype occurred a few times. The chain recombines TRBV7-2 with TRBJ2-3; tentatively, D is TRBD2 (6 bases). Germline loops: CDR1 SGHTA, CDR2 FQGNSA. V was trimmed by 8 bases and J by 2 bases, leaving 14 bases between them. This CDR3 spans 14 amino acids. This CDR3 reads CASLVGLNTDTQYF. CDR3 nucleotide sequence: TGTGCCAGCTTGGTTGGACTAAACACAGATACGCAGTATTTT.

V usage is TRBV7-2 and J usage is TRBJ2-7, with TRBD2 identical over 8 bases. The CDR3 loop spans 15 amino acids. Per germline, CDR1 SGHTA and CDR2 FQGNSA. The ends lost 5 bases at V and 2 bases at J; junction bases unmatched: 8. CDR3 DNA: TGTGCCAGCAGCCAATCGGGAGGGGGGGCCTACGAGCAGTACTTC. Protein sequence: CASSQSGGGAYEQYF.

This clonotype has more than one count but fewer than ten. The rearrangement joins TRBV20-1 to TRBJ2-1; D not resolved. Trimming removed 3 bases from V and 4 bases from J, with 7 bases in between. In germline, CDR1 is DFQATT, CDR2 SNEGSKA (reference sequence). This CDR3 has 12 residues. The CDR3 loop reads CSASYSYNEQFF. The CDR3 bases are TGCAGTGCTAGTTACTCGTACAATGAGCAGTTCTTC.

For the CDR3, the DNA is TGTGCCAGCAGACCCAGGTCCGGCTCTGGAAACACCATATATTTT. Its translation is CASRPRSGSGNTIYF. The chain recombines TRBV6-1 with TRBJ1-3, with D uncertain. Germline V gene data show CDR1 as MNHNS and CDR2 as SASEGT. V lost 6 bases, J lost 0 bases, and 12 bases lay in between. The CDR3 spans 15 residues.

For this clonotype: This sequence may be a read error, since a much larger clone differs from it by one base. V gene TRBV29-1 combines with J gene TRBJ2-3; 7 nucleotides agree with TRBD1. The CDR3 runs to 14 residues. Germline V gene data show CDR1 as SQVTM and CDR2 as ANQGSEA. Written as DNA, the CDR3 is TGCAGCGTAGCCCCGACAGGGTACACAAATACGCAGTATTTT. Protein sequence: CSVAPTGYTNTQYF.

This clonotype was observed a handful of times. The V call is TRBV29-1, the J call TRBJ2-1; 8 bases line up with TRBD1. Trimming removed 4 bases from V and 8 bases from J; junction bases left unmatched: 4. Germline values: CDR1 SQVTM, CDR2 ANQGSEA. CDR3 length: 12 amino acids. CDR3 sequence (DNA): TGCAGCGTTGGTACAGGGGGTGATGAGCAGTTCTTC. Protein: CSVGTGGDEQFF.

This clonotype was seen ten or more times. The chain links TRBV27 to TRBJ2-5; 8 bases agree with TRBD1. Trimming at V came to 3 bases and at J to 5 bases, leaving 8 bases not matched to a gene. The CDR3 spans 15 residues. The germline V gene encodes CDR1 MNHEY and CDR2 SMNVEV (reference sequence). CDR3 DNA: TGTGCCAGCAGTTTTTCTTGGACAGGGCGGGAGACCCAGTACTTC. Encoded protein: CASSFSWTGRETQYF.

This clonotype has a handful of counts. The chain links TRBV10-3 to TRBJ2-1; D call uncertain. Germline CDR1 reads ENHRY; CDR2 reads SYGVKD. V gave up 0 bases and J gave up 7 bases, with 10 bases separating them. The CDR3 is made up of 14 amino acids. CDR3 nucleotides: TGTGCCATCAGTGAGTCAAAGGGATTGAATGAGCAGTTCTTC. It translates to CAISESKGLNEQFF.

The chain employs TRBV6-1 and TRBJ2-5; tentative D call: TRBD1 (6 bases). Trimming took off 5 bases at V and 1 base at J, with 14 bases between the two ends. The CDR3 runs 15 residues. CDR1 is MNHNS, CDR2 SASEGT, per germline. CDR3 residues: CASSRSGHLQETQYF. For the CDR3, the DNA is TGTGCCAGCAGTAGATCGGGACACCTCCAAGAGACCCAGTACTTC.

A few counts support this clonotype. The chain employs TRBV4-3 and TRBJ2-2, with TRBD2 matching 12 bases. Germline loops: CDR1 LGHNA, CDR2 YSLEER. The CDR3 is made up of 16 amino acids. With V trimmed by 4 bases and J by 6 bases, 6 bases remained unmatched. As DNA, the CDR3 is TGCGCCAGCAGCCCCTTTCTAGCGGGAGGGCCCGGGGAGCTGTTTTTT. It codes for CASSPFLAGGPGELFF.

The table lists this clonotype with a few counts. V and J are TRBV7-2 and TRBJ2-7, with TRBD2 matching over 12 bases. Germline CDR1 SGHTA, CDR2 FQGNSA. Germline trimming cut 3 bases from V and 7 bases from J; bases unmatched to any gene: 7. This CDR3 contains 15 residues. The CDR3 loop is CASSFQTSGRGEQYF. The CDR3 DNA sequence: TGTGCCAGCAGCTTCCAGACTAGCGGGAGAGGTGAGCAGTACTTC. Filled out from reference TRBV7-2 and TRBJ2-7, the complete variable domain reads GAGVSQSPSNKVTEKGKDVELRCDPISGHTALYWYRQSLGQGLEFLIYFQGNSAPDKSGLPSDRFSAERTGGSVSTLTIQRTQQEDSAVYLCASSFQTSGRGEQYFGPGTRLTVT.

The V call is TRBV20-1, the J call TRBJ2-3; TRBD2 agrees at 9 bases. V dropped 1 base and J dropped 4; count of bases not matched to a gene: 3. The CDR3 runs 14 residues. Germline CDR1 and CDR2: DFQATT and SNEGSKA (reference sequence). CDR3 sequence: CSARVGTSPDTQYF. As DNA, the CDR3 is TGCAGTGCTAGAGTGGGGACTAGCCCAGATACGCAGTATTTT.

Worth noting for this clonotype: A much larger clone lies one base from this, so it may be a read error. The chain recombines TRBV28 with TRBJ2-7, with D perhaps TRBD2 (6 bases). Germline V gene lookup returns CDR1 MDHEN and CDR2 SYDVKM. Trimming removed 6 bases at V and 4 bases at J, with 22 bases between. The CDR3 spans 16 residues. The CDR3 spells CASRQPQAGPTYEQYF. The DNA for the CDR3 is TGTGCCAGCAGGCAACCCCAAGCGGGCCCTACTTACGAGCAGTACTTC. Full variable domain (remainder filled in from reference TRBV28 and TRBJ2-7): DVKVTQSSRYLVKRTGEKVFLECVQDMDHENMFWYRQDPGLGLRLIYFSYDVKMKEKGDIPEGYSVSREKKERFSLILESASTNQTSMYLCASRQPQAGPTYEQYFGPGTRLTVT.

This clonotype was seen more than once but under ten times. The rearrangement uses TRBV5-6 and TRBJ2-3; 9 nucleotides line up with TRBD2. CDR1 and CDR2 from the germline V gene are SGHDT and YYEEEE. The length of the CDR3 is 16 residues. With 2 bases clipped from V and 2 bases from J, the junction kept 6 bases outside the gene matches. This chain's CDR3 is CASSFLSGSLTDTQYF. The CDR3 DNA sequence: TGTGCCAGCAGCTTCCTTAGCGGGAGTCTCACAGATACGCAGTATTTT.

This clonotype was seen more than once but under ten times. CDR3 loop: CASMVGVGRETQYF. The CDR3 DNA reads TGTGCCAGCATGGTGGGCGTGGGGAGGGAGACCCAGTACTTC. This chain connects TRBV12-3 or TRBV12-4 to TRBJ2-5; weak D call: TRBD2 (6 bases). The CDR3 sequence is 14 residues long. V gave up 7 bases and J gave up 5 bases, with 17 bases separating them.